These 12 T cell receptor beta chains came from one sample sequenced in a study of T cells expressing NK-cell markers. No DNA is given; TCRdb re-called the 5' RACE reads and lists each CDR3 protein once. This sample lists roughly 280,000 distinct CDR3 sequences; its ten largest clones have about 0.39%. The sample was blood T cells: a sorted CD56 or NKG2C T cell subset, CD4+ or CD8+ T cells, or bulk PBMC T cells (not recorded which). These receptors were obtained from a man aged 18 to 35 in good health.

The rearrangement links TRBV18 to TRBJ2-3; the D call of TRBD2 rests on TCRdb alone, since no DNA is present to check it. This CDR3 is built from 18 residues. Germline V gene lookup returns CDR1 KGHSH and CDR2 LQKENI. Here the CDR3 reads CASSPLTSGSGDRDTQYF.

CDR3 sequence: CASSPTYWGTRTYGYTF. J is TRBJ1-2 and V is TRBV7-8; without DNA, the TCRdb call of TRBD1 cannot be checked. There are 17 residues in the CDR3. The germline CDR1 and CDR2 sequences are SGHVS and FQNEAQ. The entire variable domain, with the rest obtained from reference TRBV7-8 and TRBJ1-2, is as follows: GAGVSQSPRYKVAKRGQDVALRCDPISGHVSLFWYQQALGQGPEFLTYFQNEAQLDKSGLPSDRFFAERPEGSVSTLKIQRTQQEDSAVYLCASSPTYWGTRTYGYTFGSGTRLTVV.

J is TRBJ2-7 and V is TRBV29-1; the TCRdb D gene call, TRBD2, has no DNA to confirm it. The CDR3 spans 13 residues. Germline V gene data show CDR1 as SQVTM and CDR2 as ANQGSEA. The CDR3 reads CSAAASGNYEQYF.

CDR3 amino acids: CAISGDLTSGNTIYF. This chain links TRBV10-3 with TRBJ1-3; TCRdb's assignment of TRBD1 cannot be checked, as there is no DNA. Germline loops: CDR1 ENHRY, CDR2 SYGVKD. The CDR3 is made up of 15 amino acids.

The chain couples TRBV20-1 to TRBJ2-3; TCRdb's D call, TRBD1, is unchecked because there is no DNA. CDR3 length equals 14 residues. The germline CDR1 and CDR2 sequences are DFQATT and SNEGSKA (reference sequence). CDR3 sequence: CSAAGTDYTDTQYF.

The chain combines TRBV9 with TRBJ1-1; TCRdb gives TRBD1 as the D gene, but with no DNA this cannot be confirmed. Germline-derived CDR1 and CDR2 are SGDLS and YYNGEE. This CDR3 spans 14 amino acids. This CDR3 reads CASSVGRGDTEAFF. The full variable domain, with the rest looked up from reference TRBV9 and TRBJ1-1, is DSGVTQTPKHLITATGQRVTLRCSPRSGDLSVYWYQQSLDQGLQFLIQYYNGEERAKGNILERFSAQQFPDLHSELNLSSLELGDSALYFCASSVGRGDTEAFFGQGTRLTVV.

The genes are TRBV18 and TRBJ2-1; checking the TCRdb D call of TRBD2 is not possible without DNA. The CDR3 is 15 residues long. Germline V gene lookup returns CDR1 KGHSH and CDR2 LQKENI. The CDR3 here is CASSPPQRGYNEQFF.

The V call is TRBV20-1, the J call TRBJ1-3; TCRdb proposes TRBD1, but this gene call is untestable without DNA. The germline V gene encodes CDR1 DFQATT and CDR2 SNEGSKA (reference sequence). The CDR3 is 13 residues long. The chain's CDR3 is CSANTGVGNTIYF.

This chain joins TRBV28 and TRBJ2-4; TCRdb indicates TRBD2, and absent DNA this call remains unverified. Germline values: CDR1 MDHEN, CDR2 SYDVKM. This CDR3 has 16 amino acids. The CDR3: CASSLTRAHTKNIQYF.

The J gene is TRBJ2-1, the V gene TRBV5-1; TCRdb proposes TRBD2, but this gene call is untestable without DNA. The CDR3 consists of 17 residues. Germline CDR1 SGHRS, CDR2 YFSETQ. CDR3 protein: CASSFQGTSGRTDEQFF.

V is TRBV10-3 and J is TRBJ2-6; no DNA is available, so the TRBD2 call from TCRdb remains unchecked. Germline values: CDR1 ENHRY, CDR2 SYGVKD. The CDR3 spans 17 residues. The CDR3 spells CAISRLAGGSGANVLTF.

This rearrangement joins TRBV29-1 to TRBJ2-7; the D call from TCRdb, TRBD2, cannot be confirmed without DNA. Germline assignment: CDR1 SQVTM and CDR2 ANQGSEA. The CDR3 contains 13 residues. CDR3 protein: CSARLAGVYEQYF.